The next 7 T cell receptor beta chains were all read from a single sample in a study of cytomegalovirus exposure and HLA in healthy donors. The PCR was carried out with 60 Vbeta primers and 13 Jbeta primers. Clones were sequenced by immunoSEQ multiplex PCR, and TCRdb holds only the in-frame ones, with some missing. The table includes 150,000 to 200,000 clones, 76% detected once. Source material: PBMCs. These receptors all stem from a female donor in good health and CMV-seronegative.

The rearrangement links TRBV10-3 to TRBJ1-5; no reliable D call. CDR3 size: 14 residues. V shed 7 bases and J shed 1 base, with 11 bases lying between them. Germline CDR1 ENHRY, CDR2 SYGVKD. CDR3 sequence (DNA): TGTGCCATCAATAGCCAAAACAGCAATCAGCCCCAGCATTTT. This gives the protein CAINSQNSNQPQHF.

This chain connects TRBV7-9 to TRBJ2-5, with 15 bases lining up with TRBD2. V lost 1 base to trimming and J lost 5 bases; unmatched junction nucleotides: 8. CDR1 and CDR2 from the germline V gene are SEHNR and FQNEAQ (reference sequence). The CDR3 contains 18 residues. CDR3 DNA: TGTGCCAGCAGCTTAGGATGGACTAGCGGGAGGGCTCGGGAGACCCAGTACTTC. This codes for CASSLGWTSGRARETQYF.

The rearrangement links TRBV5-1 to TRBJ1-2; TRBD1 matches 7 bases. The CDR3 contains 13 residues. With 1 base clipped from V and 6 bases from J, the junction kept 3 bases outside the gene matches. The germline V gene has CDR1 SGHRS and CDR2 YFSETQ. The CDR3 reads CASSLTRGDGYTF. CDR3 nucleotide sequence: TGCGCCAGCAGCTTGACCAGGGGGGATGGCTACACCTTC. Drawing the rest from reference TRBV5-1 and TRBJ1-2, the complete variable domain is KAGVTQTPRYLIKTRGQQVTLSCSPISGHRSVSWYQQTPGQGLQFLFEYFSETQRNKGNFPGRFSGRQFSNSRSEMNVSTLELGDSALYLCASSLTRGDGYTFGSGTRLTVV.

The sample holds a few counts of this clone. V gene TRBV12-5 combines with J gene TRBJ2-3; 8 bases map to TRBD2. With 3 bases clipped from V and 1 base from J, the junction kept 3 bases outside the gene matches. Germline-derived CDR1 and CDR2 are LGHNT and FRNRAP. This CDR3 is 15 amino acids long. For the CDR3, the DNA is TGTGCTAGTGGTTTAGCGGGGGTGGGCACAGATACGCAGTATTTT. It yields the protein CASGLAGVGTDTQYF.

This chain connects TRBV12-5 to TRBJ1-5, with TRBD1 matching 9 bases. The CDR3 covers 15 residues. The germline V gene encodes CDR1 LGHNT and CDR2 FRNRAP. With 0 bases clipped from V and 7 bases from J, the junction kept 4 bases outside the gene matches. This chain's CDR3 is CASGLVTGGSQPQHF. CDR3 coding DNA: TGTGCTAGTGGTTTGGTAACAGGGGGCTCACAGCCCCAGCATTTT.

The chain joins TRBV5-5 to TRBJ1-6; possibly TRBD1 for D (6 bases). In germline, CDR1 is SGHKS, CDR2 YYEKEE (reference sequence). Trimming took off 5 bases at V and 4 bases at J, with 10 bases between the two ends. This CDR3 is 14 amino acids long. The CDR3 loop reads CASRGDIYNSPLHF. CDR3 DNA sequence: TGTGCCAGCAGAGGGGACATTTATAATTCACCCCTCCACTTT.

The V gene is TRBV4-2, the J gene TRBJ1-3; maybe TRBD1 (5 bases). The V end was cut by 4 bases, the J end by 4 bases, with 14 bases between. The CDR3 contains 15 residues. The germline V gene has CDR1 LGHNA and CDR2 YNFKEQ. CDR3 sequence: CASSLSRAPGNTIYF. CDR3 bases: TGTGCCAGCAGCCTTAGCAGGGCACCGGGAAACACCATATATTTT.